The entry below gives a single T cell receptor beta chain sequence along with its context. These data belong to a study of blood T cell repertoires in COVID-19. Background on the study: T cells, B-cell-depleted T cells, or PBMCs supplied cDNA or gDNA.

Participant age was roughly 18 to 89 years, and participants resided in fewer than 25 US areas. Participant-given clinical history determined each cohort assignment. Original processing methods: Amplifying reference gene primers gave estimates of nucleated cell counts. Using immunoSEQ multiplex PCR, the repertoire was profiled, and TCRdb retains in-frame clones only, with some absent. V and J calls and clone size are copied from that table; D and trimming were computed from the DNA. This sample has 310,000 or so clones, with over 75% found just once. The CDR3 runs to 15 residues. Losses at the gene ends were 4 bases for V and 5 bases for J; bases not matched to a gene: 8. Germline V CDR1 and CDR2: MGHDK, SYGVNS.

The chain couples TRBV25-1 to TRBJ2-5; 9 nucleotides line up with TRBD1. Specimen: PBMCs or T cells enriched from blood (not recorded which). The sequence was obtained from a woman between 40 and 55 years old who had recovered from COVID-19. In DNA form, the CDR3 reads TGTGCCAGCAGTGCGGGACAGGGTCTTGGGGAGACCCAGTACTTC. Encoded protein: CASSAGQGLGETQYF. Combining the CDR3 with reference TRBV25-1 and TRBJ2-5 gives the whole variable domain EADIYQTPRYLVIGTGKKITLECSQTMGHDKMYWYQQDPGMELHLIHYSYGVNSTEKGDLSSESTVSRIRTEHFPLTLESARPSHTSQYLCASSAGQGLGETQYFGPGTRLLVL.